This TCR beta chain was recorded in a study of Ad26.COV2.S vaccination and SARS-CoV-2 variants. Described treatment: 15 to 20 received Ad26.COV2.S at low or high dose, single or two shots; about 5 received placebo; per-sample allocation not given. It was on day 63 after the first vaccine or placebo injection that samples were taken. The repertoire was sequenced with immunoSEQ multiplex PCR; TCRdb's copy has only in-frame clones and lacks some. The table lists about 350,000 clones, 70% to 90% of them singletons. The germline CDR1 and CDR2 sequences are SGHNT and YYREEE (reference sequence). This CDR3 contains 16 residues. Trimming took 2 bases from V and 8 from J; bases not matched to a gene: 8. This clone has more than one count but fewer than ten.

This receptor was obtained from a person aged 18 to 59 who received the Ad26.COV2.S COVID-19 vaccine or a placebo. This chain joins TRBV5-4 and TRBJ2-1; 12 positions agree with TRBD2. The source material was peripheral blood, sampled in a trial of Ad26.COV2.S vaccine versus placebo. Written as DNA, the CDR3 is TGTGCCAGCAGCTTCCAGCTAGCGGGGGGGCCTGATGAGCAGTTCTTC. Translation gives CASSFQLAGGPDEQFF.